This T cell receptor (beta chain) comes out of a study of blood T cells in healthy people across ages. On the study more broadly: Per two T cells, template switching captured roughly one barcoded beta molecule. Regarding the study as a whole: Per million T cells, TCR beta diversity dropped about linearly as age rose.

The use of a sample-barcoded 5' primer and a J-beta primer mix characterized a second PCR of roughly 6 to 11 cycles. TCRdb reprocessed the 5' RACE reads with MiXCR, giving one entry per CDR3 protein. The repertoire has 650,000 or so distinct CDR3 sequences, about 50% of them found once; the top ten carry less than 15%. CDR1 is SGHTA, CDR2 FQGTGA, per germline. The germline V and J ends were trimmed by 0 bases and 9 bases, with 12 bases remaining between them. The CDR3 spans 14 residues. This clonotype appeared many times. Its antigen remains unknown. The V call is TRBV7-3, the J call TRBJ2-1; D not certain. This receptor was obtained from a woman aged 80 or over in good health. Material: blood. CDR3: CASSLTLGAGEQFF. CDR3 nucleotides: TGTGCCAGCAGCTTAACTTTGGGTGCCGGTGAGCAGTTCTTC.